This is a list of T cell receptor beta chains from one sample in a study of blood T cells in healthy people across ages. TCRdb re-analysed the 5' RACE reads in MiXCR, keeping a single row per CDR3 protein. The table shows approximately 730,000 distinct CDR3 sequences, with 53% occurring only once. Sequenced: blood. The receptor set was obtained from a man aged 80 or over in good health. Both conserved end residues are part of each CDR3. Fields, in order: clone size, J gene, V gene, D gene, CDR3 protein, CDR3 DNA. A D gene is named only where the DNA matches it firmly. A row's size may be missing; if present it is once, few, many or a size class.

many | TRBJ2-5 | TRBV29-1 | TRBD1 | CSVLTGEETQYF | TGCAGCGTTTTGACAGGGGAAGAGACCCAGTACTTC
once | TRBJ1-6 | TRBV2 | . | CASSGDWRRINSPLHF | TGCGCCAGCAGCGGGGACTGGCGGAGAATAAATTCACCCCTCCACTTT
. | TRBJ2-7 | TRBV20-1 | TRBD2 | CSARGLAVPYEQYF | TGCAGTGCTAGAGGGCTAGCGGTTCCCTACGAGCAGTACTTC
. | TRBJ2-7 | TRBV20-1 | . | CSAEGDGRTYEQYF | TGCAGTGCAGAAGGGGACGGGCGGACCTACGAGCAGTACTTC
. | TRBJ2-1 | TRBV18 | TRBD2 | CASSPGTSGSRAYNEQFF | TGTGCCAGCTCACCCGGGACTAGCGGGAGTAGGGCCTACAATGAGCAGTTCTTC
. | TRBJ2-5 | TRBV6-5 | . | CASSQDSGRQETQYF | TGTGCCAGCAGCCAAGATTCGGGCCGACAAGAGACCCAGTACTTC
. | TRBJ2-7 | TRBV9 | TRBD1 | CASSAQGFSYEQYF | TGTGCCAGCAGCGCACAGGGGTTCTCCTACGAGCAGTACTTC
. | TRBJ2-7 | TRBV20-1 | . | CSALSSYEQYF | TGCAGTGCTTTGAGCTCCTACGAGCAGTACTTC
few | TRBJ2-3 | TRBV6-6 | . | CASLPGQFTDTQYF | TGTGCCAGCCTACCGGGACAATTTACAGATACGCAGTATTTT
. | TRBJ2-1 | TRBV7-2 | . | CASSLERGTYNEQFF | TGTGCCAGCAGCTTAGAACGGGGCACCTACAATGAGCAGTTCTTC
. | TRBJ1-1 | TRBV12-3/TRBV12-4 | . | CASTFRSDEAFF | TGTGCCAGCACCTTTCGGAGCGATGAAGCTTTCTTT
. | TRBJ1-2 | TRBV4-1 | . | CASSQGFGSYGYTF | TGCGCCAGCAGCCAAGGATTTGGGAGCTATGGCTACACCTTC
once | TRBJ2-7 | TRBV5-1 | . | CASSLFTGGVYEQYF | TGCGCCAGCAGCTTGTTTACCGGGGGCGTCTACGAGCAGTACTTC
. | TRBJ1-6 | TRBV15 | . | CATSTGRDRTPLHF | TGTGCCACCAGCACAGGGCGGGATAGGACACCCCTCCACTTT
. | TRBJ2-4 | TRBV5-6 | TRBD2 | CASSIMGRGLAKNIQYF | TGTGCCAGCAGCATAATGGGGAGGGGTCTAGCCAAAAACATTCAGTACTTC
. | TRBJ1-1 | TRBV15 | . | CATSGEGHLNTEAFF | TGTGCCACCAGCGGAGAGGGACACCTGAACACTGAAGCTTTCTTT
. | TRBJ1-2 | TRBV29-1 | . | CSARDGNYGYIF | TGCAGCGCTAGGGACGGCAACTATGGCTACATCTTC
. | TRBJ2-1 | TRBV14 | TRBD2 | CASSQAAGANNEQFF | TGTGCCAGCAGCCAAGCGGCGGGAGCGAACAATGAGCAGTTCTTC
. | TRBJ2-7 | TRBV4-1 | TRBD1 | CASSQVRLDTGGSYEQYF | TGCGCCAGCAGCCAAGTTCGGTTGGATACAGGGGGTTCCTACGAGCAGTACTTC
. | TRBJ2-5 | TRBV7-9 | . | CASSQDPVAYTETQYF | TGTGCCAGCAGCCAAGACCCGGTGGCTTACACAGAGACCCAGTACTTC
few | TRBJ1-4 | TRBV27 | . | CASSGLAGANEKLFF | TGTGCCAGCAGCGGCCTGGCAGGAGCTAATGAAAAACTGTTTTTT
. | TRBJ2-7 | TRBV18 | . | CASSPGNGYEQYF | TGTGCCAGCTCACCTGGGAACGGCTACGAGCAGTACTTC
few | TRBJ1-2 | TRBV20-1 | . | CSATQPDAPGYTF | TGCAGTGCTACACAGCCCGATGCGCCTGGCTACACCTTC
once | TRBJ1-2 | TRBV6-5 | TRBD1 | CASSTRTGGNYGYTF | TGTGCCAGCAGTACCCGGACAGGGGGGAACTATGGCTACACCTTC
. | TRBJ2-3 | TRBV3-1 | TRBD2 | CASSQDLWLAGRHRDAYF | TGTGCCAGCAGCCAAGACTTATGGCTAGCGGGGAGACACAGAGACGCGTATTTT